This is a list of T cell receptor beta chains from one sample in a study of shared clonotypes between healthy human individuals. Libraries were prepared by immunoSEQ multiplex PCR; TCRdb keeps only in-frame clonotypes and omits some of them. The table shows some 2,500,000 clones, with 93% occurring only once. Sequencing input: naive CD4+ T cells from PBMCs. The receptor set was obtained from a young man in good health. Some clones in this sample may be carry-over from other donors' samples. Both conserved end residues are part of each CDR3. The D gene is left open where the match is weak. Expanded clones get a size class; other rows say once, few or many, or leave the size out.

v_gene	len	abundance	j_gene	d_gene	CDR3aa	CDR3nt
TRBV18	16	-	TRBJ2-3	TRBD2	CASSPPSGRSTDTQYF	TGTGCCAGCTCACCACCTAGCGGGAGGAGCACAGATACGCAGTATTTT
TRBV9	14	-	TRBJ2-5	-	CASSVGGDPETQYF	TGTGCCAGCAGCGTAGGAGGAGATCCCGAGACCCAGTACTTC
TRBV7-8	16	-	TRBJ2-2	TRBD2	CASNFRGPGGAGELFF	TGTGCCAGCAACTTTCGCGGCCCGGGGGGGGCCGGGGAGCTGTTTTTT
TRBV28	16	-	TRBJ2-7	TRBD2	CASSKGGLAGGWDQYF	TGTGCCAGCAGTAAGGGTGGTTTAGCGGGAGGGTGGGATCAGTACTTC
TRBV30	12	-	TRBJ1-5	-	CAWSVGVQPQHF	TGTGCCTGGAGTGTGGGGGTCCAGCCCCAGCATTTT
TRBV15	15	-	TRBJ1-1	TRBD1	CATSRLPQGDTEAFF	TGTGCCACCAGCAGACTTCCACAGGGGGACACTGAAGCTTTCTTT
TRBV28	14	-	TRBJ2-5	-	CASIDDRNQETQYF	TGTGCCAGCATTGATGACAGGAACCAAGAGACCCAGTACTTC
TRBV5-1	16	-	TRBJ2-2	-	CASSLEGGLNTGELFF	TGCGCCAGCAGCTTGGAAGGTGGGCTAAACACCGGGGAGCTGTTTTTT
TRBV18	17	-	TRBJ2-2	TRBD2	CASSPPQRLAGNGELFF	TGTGCCAGCTCACCACCTCAGCGGCTAGCGGGAAACGGGGAGCTGTTTTTT
TRBV10-3	23	once	TRBJ1-5	-	CAISDRGIKVGVLGNRAGEPQHF	TGTGCCATCAGTGATAGAGGCATTAAAGTAGGAGTCTTGGGGAACAGGGCCGGGGAGCCCCAGCATTTT
TRBV7-3	16	-	TRBJ2-5	TRBD2	CASSLGSSGKAETQYF	TGTGCCAGCAGCTTGGGGAGTAGCGGGAAAGCAGAGACCCAGTACTTC
TRBV6-5	13	-	TRBJ2-6	-	CATRRPGANVLTF	TGTGCCACACGACGCCCTGGGGCCAACGTCCTGACTTTC
TRBV9	15	-	TRBJ2-7	TRBD2	CASSPEIAGVYEQYF	TGTGCCAGCAGCCCCGAGATTGCGGGAGTTTACGAGCAGTACTTC
TRBV28	16	-	TRBJ1-4	TRBD1	CASSWGQTATNEKLFF	TGTGCCAGCAGTTGGGGACAGACTGCAACTAATGAAAAACTGTTTTTT
TRBV7-9	17	-	TRBJ1-3	-	CASSFLRPGFGGNTIYF	TGTGCCAGCAGCTTTTTACGGCCGGGGTTCGGTGGAAACACCATATATTTT
TRBV7-2	14	-	TRBJ2-7	-	CASSSGAGSYEQYF	TGTGCCAGCAGCTCCGGGGCAGGTTCCTACGAGCAGTACTTC
TRBV5-4	14	-	TRBJ2-3	-	CASGTASGTDTQYF	TGTGCCAGCGGGACCGCCTCGGGCACAGATACGCAGTATTTT
TRBV28	14	-	TRBJ1-4	TRBD1	CASSFSGGGEKLFF	TGTGCCAGCAGTTTTTCAGGGGGCGGAGAAAAACTGTTTTTT
TRBV28	14	once	TRBJ1-5	-	CASSLVQFNQPQHF	TGTGCCAGCAGTTTGGTCCAGTTCAATCAGCCCCAGCATTTT
TRBV29-1	14	-	TRBJ2-7	-	CSVGSGRNTYEQYF	TGCAGCGTTGGGTCGGGCAGGAATACTTACGAGCAGTACTTC
TRBV20-1	8	-	TRBJ2-5	-	CSASGRNF	TGCAGTGCTAGTGGCCGAAACTTC
TRBV6-1	14	-	TRBJ2-3	TRBD1	CASSEGTGGDTQYF	TGTGCCAGCAGCGAAGGGACAGGGGGAGATACGCAGTATTTT
TRBV5-6	14	-	TRBJ2-7	-	CASSLELPVREQYF	TGTGCCAGCAGCTTAGAACTGCCCGTGAGGGAGCAGTACTTC
TRBV20-1	10	-	TRBJ1-1	-	CSAAGGSAFF	TGCAGTGCCGCCGGGGGATCAGCTTTCTTT
TRBV11-3	14	-	TRBJ2-3	-	CASSLGPSTDTQYF	TGTGCCAGCAGCTTGGGACCATCAACAGATACGCAGTATTTT
TRBV27	16	-	TRBJ2-7	TRBD2	CASRLLAGSRPYEQYF	TGTGCCAGCAGGCTCTTAGCGGGATCGCGACCCTACGAGCAGTACTTC
TRBV4-1	14	once	TRBJ1-2	-	CASSQDAAGYGYTF	TGCGCCAGCAGCCAAGATGCGGCAGGATATGGCTACACCTTC
TRBV30	14	-	TRBJ1-6	-	CAWTAESYNSPLHF	TGTGCCTGGACAGCGGAGTCCTATAATTCACCCCTCCACTTT
TRBV9	16	-	TRBJ2-2	TRBD1	CASSVVDRVVTGELFF	TGTGCCAGCAGCGTAGTAGACAGGGTAGTTACCGGGGAGCTGTTTTTT